One and the same sample provided the 7 T cell receptor beta chains below, sequenced in a study of OX40 agonist ivuxolimab in advanced cancers. Library creation used the immunoSEQ multiplex PCR assay. TCRdb took this table from immuneACCESS and kept in-frame rearrangements with V and J called. Such tables lack part of the clones; where checked against another copy, unresolved V genes explain under half of the gap, and the rest is unexplained. The sample includes around 70,000 clones, with 92% observed a single time. Jointly, the top ten make up more than 7.5% of the sample. The sample was CD4+ or CD8+ T cells sorted from blood, taken in a trial of the OX40 agonist ivuxolimab. These receptors all come from an adult with an advanced solid tumor such as melanoma, head and neck, liver or kidney cancer.

V gene TRBV6-1 combines with J gene TRBJ2-2, with unresolved D. The CDR3 runs 13 residues. Trimming left V 2 bases short and J 3 bases short, with 4 bases between. Germline V CDR1 and CDR2: MNHNS, SASEGT. The CDR3 DNA reads as TGTGCCAGCAGTGAACGTGACACCGGGGAGCTGTTTTTT. It is translated as CASSERDTGELFF.

This clone showed up just once. The V and J genes are TRBV5-5 and TRBJ2-3, with D tentatively TRBD2 (6 bases). Trimming stripped 7 bases from V and 1 base from J, with 19 bases between. This CDR3 comprises 16 residues. The germline V gene encodes CDR1 SGHKS and CDR2 YYEKEE (reference sequence). The CDR3 is CASLGGLSSGTDTQYF. The CDR3 nucleotides are TGTGCCAGCTTGGGAGGCCTATCTTCAGGCACAGATACGCAGTATTTT.

This clone showed up just once. The CDR3 DNA is TGTGCCAGCCTCGGGAGGCGTGGGGATGAAAAACTGTTTTTT. It translates to CASLGRRGDEKLFF. The genes are TRBV28 and TRBJ1-4; D uncertain. Germline V gene sequence: CDR1 MDHEN, CDR2 SYDVKM. V was shortened by 8 bases and J by 6 bases, with 16 bases between the two germline ends. This CDR3 spans 14 amino acids.

This clone was counted once. Here the CDR3 reads CASSYDGQGMNTEAFF. In nucleotides, the CDR3 is TGTGCCAGCAGCTACGACGGACAGGGGATGAACACTGAAGCTTTCTTT. The chain has TRBV11-2 and TRBJ1-1, with 9 bases aligning to TRBD1. The CDR3 is 16 residues long. The germline CDR1 and CDR2 sequences are SGHAT and FQNNGV. With 4 bases clipped from V and 0 bases from J, the junction kept 6 bases outside the gene matches.

CDR3 coding DNA: TGTGCCATCAGTGAGTTTGGGGGCCAGGCCGGCAATCAGCCCCAGCATTTT. Its translation: CAISEFGGQAGNQPQHF. The rearrangement joins TRBV10-3 to TRBJ1-5; a possible D gene is TRBD1 (6 bases). This CDR3 spans 17 amino acids. V was pared by 1 base and J by 2 bases, with 15 bases between. Germline CDR1 is ENHRY and CDR2 is SYGVKD.

This chain joins TRBV5-4 and TRBJ2-2, with 7 nucleotides matching TRBD1. The CDR3 totals 15 residues. Germline CDR1 SGHNT, CDR2 YYREEE (reference sequence). V gave up 9 bases and J gave up 6 bases; unmatched junction bases: 14. The CDR3 protein is CAIHTGAPVPGELFF. The CDR3 coding sequence is TGTGCCATCCATACAGGGGCCCCAGTGCCCGGGGAGCTGTTTTTT.

V gene TRBV4-2 combines with J gene TRBJ2-7; TRBD1 is a possible D gene (6 bases). Germline CDR1 reads LGHNA; CDR2 reads YNFKEQ. The V gene lost 1 base and the J gene lost 6 bases, with 16 bases spanning the gap. The CDR3 is 15 residues long. CDR3 DNA: TGTGCCAGCAGCCAAGCTCCAGGGGTAAATCGCGAGCAGTACTTC. As protein: CASSQAPGVNREQYF.